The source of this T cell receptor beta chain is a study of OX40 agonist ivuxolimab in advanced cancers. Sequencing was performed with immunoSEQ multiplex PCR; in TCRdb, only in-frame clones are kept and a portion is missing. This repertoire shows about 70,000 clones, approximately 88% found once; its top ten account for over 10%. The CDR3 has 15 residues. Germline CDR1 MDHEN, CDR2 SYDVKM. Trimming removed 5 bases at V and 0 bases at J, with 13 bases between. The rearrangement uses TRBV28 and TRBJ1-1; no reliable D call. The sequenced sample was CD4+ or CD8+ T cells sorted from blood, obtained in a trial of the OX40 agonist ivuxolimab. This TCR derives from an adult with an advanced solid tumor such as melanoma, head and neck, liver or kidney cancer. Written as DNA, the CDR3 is TGTGCCAGCAGTACCCACTCCCCTATGAACACTGAAGCTTTCTTT. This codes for CASSTHSPMNTEAFF.